This TCR beta chain was recovered during a study of T-cell memory formation after mild COVID-19. The study's findings and limits: A second wave expanding day 15 to 37 was CD4+-biased; contracting clones were balanced.

Each CDR3 protein gets one entry after TCRdb re-called the 5' RACE reads with MiXCR. The sample includes around 250,000 distinct CDR3 sequences, roughly 14% of them seen just once. This clonotype occurred a few times. Its specificity is not known. The CDR3 totals 12 residues. Germline loops: CDR1 ENHRY, CDR2 SYGVKD. The junction had 6 bases not matched to a gene; V was cut back by 11 bases and J by 5 bases. The sample comprised PBMCs or a T cell subset sorted from them (not recorded which). This clonotype was obtained from an adult woman who had mild COVID-19 (a few samples of this study predate the infection). Cell type and time point are not known. The J gene is TRBJ1-5, the V gene TRBV10-3; 7 bases agree with TRBD1. The CDR3 DNA is TGTGCCTCCCGACAGGGTGATCAGCCCCAGCATTTT. It specifies CASRQGDQPQHF.